These 7 T cell receptor beta chains were sequenced from one sample in a study of shared clonotypes between healthy human individuals. Sequencing was performed with immunoSEQ multiplex PCR; in TCRdb, only in-frame clones are kept and a portion is missing. This table holds more than 900,000 clones, approximately 78% found once. Source material: memory CD4+ T cells from PBMCs. Subset given: CD45RA-negative fraction. These receptors all stem from a man younger than 35 in good health. Some clones in this sample may be carry-over from other donors' samples.

This clone was picked up one time. The V and J genes are TRBV30 and TRBJ2-5, with 8 bases fitting TRBD1. Trimming took 3 bases from V and 5 from J; bases not matched to a gene: 8. This CDR3 is 14 amino acids long. Germline V gene sequence: CDR1 GTSNPN, CDR2 SVGIG (reference sequence). CDR3 amino acids: CAWSAGGRGETQYF. CDR3 nucleotides: TGTGCCTGGAGCGCAGGGGGCCGGGGGGAGACCCAGTACTTC.

About this clone: The junction departs from germline at one end; a sequencing error may be responsible. The chain uses TRBV5-1 and TRBJ2-1; no clear D. CDR3 length: 14 residues. Germline lookup yields CDR1 SGHRS and CDR2 YFSETQ. CDR3 sequence reads: CASSLEYPYNERFF. The CDR3 DNA sequence: TGCGCCAGCAGCTTGGAGTACCCCTACAATGAGCGGTTCTTC.

The V and J genes are TRBV4-3 and TRBJ1-6; possibly TRBD1 for D (6 bases). Germline lookup yields CDR1 LGHNA and CDR2 YSLEER. This CDR3 is built from 13 residues. Trimming stripped 8 bases from V and 8 bases from J, with 13 bases between. CDR3 loop: CASGGQGDSPLHF. DNA for the CDR3: TGCGCCAGCGGGGGGCAGGGAGATTCACCCCTCCACTTT.

On this clone: It may be a read error: a sequence one base away is much more abundant. The chain recombines TRBV28 with TRBJ1-2; D gene uncertain. The germline V gene has CDR1 MDHEN and CDR2 SYDVKM. The CDR3 runs 12 residues. The CDR3 loop is CASSLQNYGYAF. The CDR3 nucleotides are TGTGCCAGCAGTTTACAGAACTATGGCTACGCCTTC.

The chain employs TRBV11-2 and TRBJ1-2, with 8 bases identical to TRBD1. This CDR3 has 14 residues. V was pared by 0 bases and J by 6 bases, with 3 bases of the junction left unmatched. Germline values: CDR1 SGHAT, CDR2 FQNNGV. CDR3 DNA sequence: TGTGCCAGCAGCTTAGAGCTACAGGGGGATGGCTACACCTTC. Its translation is CASSLELQGDGYTF. The whole variable domain, filled in from reference TRBV11-2 and TRBJ1-2, reads EAGVAQSPRYKIIEKRQSVAFWCNPISGHATLYWYQQILGQGPKLLIQFQNNGVVDDSQLPKDRFSAERLKGVDSTLKIQPAKLEDSAVYLCASSLELQGDGYTFGSGTRLTVV.

There are many counts of this clone. This sequence joins TRBV7-2 and TRBJ2-5; D is uncertain. The length of the CDR3 is 11 residues. V was cut by 5 bases and J by 2 bases, with 3 bases left in between. The germline V gene encodes CDR1 SGHTA and CDR2 FQGNSA. CDR3 residues: CASSGQETQYF. In DNA form, the CDR3 reads TGTGCCAGCAGCGGGCAAGAGACCCAGTACTTC.

This clone has a handful of counts. The chain is built from TRBV6-1 and TRBJ2-1; 7 positions match TRBD2. V was pared by 4 bases and J by 4 bases, with 10 bases of the junction left unmatched. The CDR3 contains 16 residues. The V gene's germline CDR1 is MNHNS and CDR2 SASEGT. The CDR3 coding sequence is TGTGCCAGCAGTGGGGTGAGGGAGGGCCGGTACAATGAGCAGTTCTTC. This translates into CASSGVREGRYNEQFF.